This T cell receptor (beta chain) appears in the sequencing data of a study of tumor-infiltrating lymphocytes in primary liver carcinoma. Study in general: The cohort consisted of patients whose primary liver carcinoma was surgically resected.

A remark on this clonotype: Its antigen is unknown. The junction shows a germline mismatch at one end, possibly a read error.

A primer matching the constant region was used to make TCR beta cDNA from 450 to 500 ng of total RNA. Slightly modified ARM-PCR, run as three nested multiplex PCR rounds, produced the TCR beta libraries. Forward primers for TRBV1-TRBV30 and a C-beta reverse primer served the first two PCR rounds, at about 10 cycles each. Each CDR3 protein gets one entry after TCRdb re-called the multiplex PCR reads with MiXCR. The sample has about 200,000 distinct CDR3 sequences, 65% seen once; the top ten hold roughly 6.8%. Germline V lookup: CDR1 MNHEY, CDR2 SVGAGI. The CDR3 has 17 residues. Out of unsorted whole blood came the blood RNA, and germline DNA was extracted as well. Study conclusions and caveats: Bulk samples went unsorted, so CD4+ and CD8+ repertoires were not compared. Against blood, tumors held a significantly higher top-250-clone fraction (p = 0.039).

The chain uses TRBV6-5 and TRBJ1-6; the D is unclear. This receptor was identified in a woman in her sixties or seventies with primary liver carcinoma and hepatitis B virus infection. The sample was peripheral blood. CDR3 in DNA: TGTACCAGCAGCCAGAGTGTGGGCGTTGGGGATATTCGACACCTCCACTTT. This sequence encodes CTSSQSVGVGDIRHLHF.